This T cell receptor beta chain came from a study of shared clonotypes between healthy human individuals. Within Nashville, Tennessee resided all donors, each a Caucasian adult. The CDR3 is made up of 14 amino acids. After removal of 5 bases from V and 8 bases from J, the junction contained 7 bases not matched to a gene. CDR1 and CDR2 from the germline V gene are SNHLY and FYNNEI. Sequencing was at deep level. The quantity of DNA used in unsorted PBMC replicate PCRs was 300 ng, corresponding to tens of thousands of T cell genomes. Methods used by the authors: Sequence data from immunoSEQ were junction-only and lacked quality scores; consequently, filtering differed. Data came from immunoSEQ multiplex PCR; TCRdb stores just in-frame clones and leaves some out. The V and J calls and clone size are taken from that table; D and trimming were inferred from the DNA. The table lists approximately 470,000 clones, roughly 80% of them singletons.

This chain joins TRBV2 and TRBJ2-1; 9 bases agree with TRBD2. The receptor's source is a woman aged 40 to 50 in good health. Some clones in this sample may be carry-over from other donors' samples. The specimen sequenced was PBMCs. In nucleotides, the CDR3 is TGTGCCAGCAGTTTGCAGCGGGGGGACTATGAGCAGTTCTTC. Translation gives CASSLQRGDYEQFF.